Shown below are 24 T cell receptor beta chains from a single sample sequenced in a study of blood T cell repertoires in COVID-19. Using immunoSEQ multiplex PCR, the repertoire was profiled, and TCRdb retains in-frame clones only, with some absent. The sample shows 180,000 or so clones, approximately 83% of them seen only once. The sample taken for sequencing was peripheral blood. Receptors originate from a man between 60 and 75 years old with acute or convalescent COVID-19.

This clone has just one count. The genes are TRBV15 and TRBJ1-1; 7 bases are shared with TRBD1. The CDR3 is 16 amino acids. Trimming took 2 bases from V and 5 from J; bases not matched to a gene: 11. Germline CDR1 is LNHNV and CDR2 is YYDKDF (reference sequence). This chain's CDR3 is CATSRPNRGIGTEAFF. The DNA of the CDR3 is TGTGCCACCAGCAGACCCAACAGGGGAATTGGAACTGAAGCTTTCTTT.

The rearrangement uses TRBV7-9 and TRBJ2-6; D gene ambiguous. This CDR3 region has 14 residues. CDR1 and CDR2 (germline): SEHNR, FQNEAQ (reference sequence). V was pared by 4 bases and J by 2 bases, with 6 bases between. The CDR3 reads CASSSTAGANVLTF. The CDR3 DNA reads as TGTGCCAGCAGCTCAACAGCTGGGGCCAACGTCCTGACTTTC.

This clone was detected only once. The chain uses TRBV2 and TRBJ2-6; TRBD1 agrees at 7 bases. The V gene end was trimmed by 8 bases and the J gene end by 0 bases; junction bases not matched to a gene: 4. This CDR3 has 15 residues. The V gene's germline CDR1 is SNHLY and CDR2 FYNNEI. This chain's CDR3 is CASGDSRSGANVLTF. CDR3 nucleotides: TGTGCCAGCGGGGACAGTCGCTCTGGGGCCAACGTCCTGACTTTC.

The rearrangement uses TRBV4-2 and TRBJ1-2, with 8 positions matching TRBD1. The V segment lost 6 bases and the J segment 2 bases; nucleotides outside the gene matches: 5. This CDR3 region has 14 residues. Germline-derived CDR1 and CDR2 are LGHNA and YNFKEQ. The CDR3 sequence is CASRGTGSNYGYTF. The CDR3 DNA reads as TGTGCCAGCAGGGGGACAGGCTCCAACTATGGCTACACCTTC.

The rearrangement uses TRBV5-1 and TRBJ2-7; D ambiguous. The V and J ends lost 4 bases and 0 bases respectively, with 11 bases between them. Looked up from germline, CDR1 is SGHRS and CDR2 is YFSETQ. The CDR3 has 14 residues. CDR3 region: CASSPPRSSYEQYF. The CDR3 region has the DNA TGCGCCAGCAGCCCTCCCAGGTCCTCCTACGAGCAGTACTTC.

The gene calls are TRBV2 and TRBJ1-2; 10 bases match TRBD1. Germline V lookup: CDR1 SNHLY, CDR2 FYNNEI. CDR3 length equals 15 residues. J lost 6 bases, V lost 6 bases, and 10 bases had no gene match. In nucleotides, the CDR3 is TGTGCCAGCAGAAACCGGGACAGGGGTCTTGATGGCTACACCTTC. Amino acid sequence: CASRNRDRGLDGYTF.

The chain joins TRBV19 to TRBJ1-1; D remains unclear. V was pared by 2 bases and J by 5 bases, with 9 bases between. This CDR3 comprises 13 residues. Per the germline V gene, CDR1 is LNHDA and CDR2 is SQIVND (reference sequence). As DNA, the CDR3 is TGTGCCAGTAGTATACGTGCCGGGACTGAAGCTTTCTTT. It specifies CASSIRAGTEAFF.

The V call is TRBV4-3, the J call TRBJ2-1, with a tentative D call TRBD2 (6 bases). Germline CDR1 LGHNA, CDR2 YSLEER. V was shortened by 1 base and J by 9 bases, with 10 bases between the two germline ends. CDR3 length: 13 residues. CDR3 residues: CASSQGLGGEQFF. Here the CDR3 DNA reads TGCGCCAGCAGCCAAGGCTTGGGGGGTGAGCAGTTCTTC.

The rearrangement links TRBV5-4 to TRBJ2-3, with 9 bases matching TRBD2. V gave up 5 bases and J gave up 2 bases; unmatched junction bases: 6. Germline V gives CDR1 SGHNT, CDR2 YYREEE (reference sequence). The CDR3 has 15 residues. CDR3 sequence: CASRRGGTNTDTQYF. CDR3 DNA: TGTGCCAGCAGGCGGGGGGGGACTAACACAGATACGCAGTATTTT.

This clone was detected only once. The chain couples TRBV10-3 to TRBJ2-1, with TRBD2 as a possible D gene (6 bases). This CDR3 has 15 residues. In germline, CDR1 is ENHRY, CDR2 SYGVKD. Trimming took 4 bases from V and 6 from J, leaving 16 bases between them. CDR3 loop: CAISAMQGGFNEQFF. The CDR3 coding sequence is TGTGCCATCAGTGCCATGCAGGGAGGATTCAATGAGCAGTTCTTC.

The V and J genes are TRBV12-3 or TRBV12-4 and TRBJ2-7, with 7 bases that match TRBD2. The CDR3 loop spans 13 amino acids. V shed 6 bases, J shed 5 bases, and the junction held 7 bases outside the gene matches. The CDR3 region is CASRETSLHEQYF. CDR3 bases: TGTGCCAGCAGGGAGACTAGCCTCCACGAGCAGTACTTC.

This chain connects TRBV12-3 or TRBV12-4 to TRBJ1-5; no clear D. V was pared by 3 bases and J by 9 bases, with 9 bases between. The CDR3 loop spans 12 amino acids. CDR3 amino acids: CASSFGRGPQHF. Written as DNA, the CDR3 is TGTGCCAGCAGTTTCGGCCGGGGGCCCCAGCATTTT.

The chain joins TRBV23-1 to TRBJ2-7, with 9 positions matching TRBD1. TRBV23-1 is given ORF status, its function remaining uncertain. The CDR3 sequence is 15 residues long. The V gene end was trimmed by 4 bases and the J gene end by 3 bases; junction bases not matched to a gene: 7. This chain's CDR3 is CASSRPGQGDYEQYF. The CDR3 nucleotides read TGCGCCAGCAGTCGACCGGGACAGGGAGACTACGAGCAGTACTTC.

J is TRBJ1-2 and V is TRBV5-1; TRBD1 aligns across 10 bases. After removal of 2 bases from V and 6 bases from J, the junction contained 10 bases not matched to a gene. The CDR3 contains 16 residues. Germline CDR1 and CDR2: SGHRS and YFSETQ. CDR3 DNA: TGCGCCAGCAGCTTACATCCTCCGGGACAGGGGAATGGCTACACCTTC. Encoded protein: CASSLHPPGQGNGYTF.

V is TRBV11-2 and J is TRBJ2-3, with a tentative D call TRBD2 (5 bases). The germline V gene has CDR1 SGHAT and CDR2 FQNNGV. CDR3 length: 20 amino acids. Trimming pared 0 bases from V and 0 bases from J, leaving 22 bases between. The CDR3: CASSLEVVRARTHSTDTQYF. The DNA for the CDR3 is TGTGCCAGCAGCTTAGAAGTGGTGAGGGCCAGGACCCATAGCACAGATACGCAGTATTTT.

V gene TRBV28 combines with J gene TRBJ2-7; the D gene is possibly TRBD1 (6 bases). CDR1 and CDR2 from the germline V gene are MDHEN and SYDVKM. The CDR3 totals 14 residues. Trimming took 5 bases from V and 4 from J, leaving 15 bases between them. The CDR3 DNA reads TGTGCCAGCAGTGTCACAGGGAAAGGGTACGAGCAGTACTTC. Its protein is CASSVTGKGYEQYF.

This clone was seen once. This chain joins TRBV3-1 (or the pseudogene TRBV3-2) and TRBJ1-2; 12 bases fit TRBD1. This CDR3 is built from 17 residues. CDR1 and CDR2 from the germline V gene are LGHDT and YNNKEL (reference sequence). With V trimmed by 2 bases and J by 6 bases, 10 bases remained unmatched. The CDR3 DNA follows: TGTGCCAGCAGCCAACTAGGGACAGGGGGCGGCCGACATGGCTACACCTTC. Residues: CASSQLGTGGGRHGYTF.

The rearrangement uses TRBV6-1 and TRBJ2-4; D possibly corresponds to TRBD1 (5 bases). The CDR3 runs 18 residues. The germline V gene has CDR1 MNHNS and CDR2 SASEGT. Trimming pared 2 bases from V and 1 base from J, leaving 18 bases between. The CDR3 spells CASSERGGVISAKNIQYF. CDR3 sequence (DNA): TGTGCCAGCAGTGAAAGGGGCGGAGTTATTTCGGCCAAAAACATTCAGTACTTC.

This clone came up a few times. The chain recombines TRBV7-9 with TRBJ2-3, with D perhaps matching TRBD2 (6 bases). CDR3 length: 17 residues. V shed 3 bases and J shed 0 bases, with 16 bases lying between them. Germline loops: CDR1 SEHNR, CDR2 FQNEAQ (reference sequence). The CDR3 loop reads CASSLLGGSPSTDTQYF. CDR3 DNA sequence: TGTGCCAGCAGCTTGTTGGGGGGTAGCCCTAGCACAGATACGCAGTATTTT.

The V call is TRBV18, the J call TRBJ2-2; perhaps TRBD1 as D (5 bases). The germline V gene has CDR1 KGHSH and CDR2 LQKENI. CDR3 length equals 14 residues. With 2 bases removed from V and 5 bases from J, the gap between germline ends came to 9 bases. CDR3 region: CASSPGHGTGELFF. Written as DNA, the CDR3 is TGTGCCAGCTCACCAGGACACGGGACCGGGGAGCTGTTTTTT. Full variable domain (missing parts from reference TRBV18 and TRBJ2-2): NAGVMQNPRHLVRRRGQEARLRCSPMKGHSHVYWYRQLPEEGLKFMVYLQKENIIDESGMPKERFSAEFPKEGPSILRIQQVVRGDSAAYFCASSPGHGTGELFFGEGSRLTVL.

This rearrangement joins TRBV28 to TRBJ2-1, with a possible D match to TRBD2 (6 bases). The CDR3 has 15 residues. Per germline, CDR1 MDHEN and CDR2 SYDVKM. Trimming pared 4 bases from V and 10 bases from J, leaving 20 bases between. CDR3: CASSSSETAFGEQFF. In nucleotides, the CDR3 is TGTGCCAGCAGTTCTAGCGAAACAGCTTTTGGGGAGCAGTTCTTC.

This clone was detected a few times. The chain uses TRBV6-1 and TRBJ1-2; D not resolved. V was cut by 2 bases and J by 3 bases, with 10 bases left in between. Germline V gives CDR1 MNHNS, CDR2 SASEGT. The CDR3 sequence is 14 residues long. CDR3: CASSESVGYYGYTF. CDR3 DNA sequence: TGTGCCAGCAGTGAATCGGTCGGGTACTATGGCTACACCTTC.

This clone was seen once. J is TRBJ2-2 and V is TRBV7-8; perhaps TRBD2 as D (6 bases). Trimming took 0 bases from V and 9 from J, leaving 14 bases between them. The CDR3 has 15 amino acids. Germline CDR1 is SGHVS and CDR2 is FQNEAQ. Written as DNA, the CDR3 is TGTGCCAGCAGCTTAGCGGGCGGGATCCCCCGGGAGCTGTTTTTT. Translating gives CASSLAGGIPRELFF.

V and J are TRBV19 and TRBJ2-6; 8 nucleotides align to TRBD1. The CDR3 runs 14 residues. V shed 8 bases and J 2 bases; nucleotides not matched to a gene: 2. Per the germline V gene, CDR1 is LNHDA and CDR2 is SQIVND (reference sequence). CDR3 residues: CASRRGPGANVLTF. CDR3 coding DNA: TGTGCCAGTCGCAGGGGGCCTGGGGCCAACGTCCTGACTTTC.